This TCR beta chain was recovered during a study of blood T cell repertoires in COVID-19. Study summary: Acute and convalescent COVID-19 specimens originated in the United States, Italy and Spain.

CDR3 length: 13 residues. V dropped 1 base and J dropped 4; count of bases not matched to a gene: 1. A remark on this clone: At the DNA level, this CDR3 is encoded by other sequences in the same sample as well.

TCRdb keeps only in-frame clones here, not all; method: immunoSEQ multiplex PCR. The profile shows a few hundred thousand clones, under 90% of them singletons. Grouping used clinical history reported by participants in a survey and questionnaire. Sequences were obtained from PBMCs or T cells enriched from blood (not recorded which). The TCR sequence derives from a young man who had recovered from COVID-19. This chain joins TRBV12-3 or TRBV12-4 and TRBJ2-7; 7 bases are shared with TRBD1. The CDR3 DNA sequence: TGTGCCAGCAGTTTAGGACAGGGTTACGAGCAGTACTTC. Translating it yields CASSLGQGYEQYF.